Reported below is one T cell receptor beta chain. This clonotype is described as medium-sized (0.01 to 0.1%). Its antigen is unknown. Base qualities were left out, and no much larger clone turns up one base away. The sample belongs to a study of T and B cells in COVID-19 patients (dated by TCRdb to about 2020). For the wider study: In this study, adaptive immunity was profiled in COVID-19 patients who either had active infection or had recovered, using TRB and IGH repertoire sequencing of peripheral blood. Critical illness requiring mechanical ventilation or ECMO was present in three fifths of the roughly 20 patients in the active-infection cohort. As many as 9 follow-up blood samples were taken per patient, and some of the samples covered different disease stages within the same individual. An age-matched reference group of around 42 healthy donors negative for COVID-19 antibodies served as the comparison for repertoire analyses. A couple of patients belonged to both the recovered and active cohorts because samples were available from active disease and after recovery. Over 8.3 million TCR sequences were analysed from a TCR and BCR sequence repository that comprised a few dozen patients and some 67 time points. Median age was about 34 years in the recovered cohort versus roughly 70 years in the active-infection cohort. Of the approximately 22 patients in the active-infection cohort, roughly 18 had comorbidities associated with unfavorable COVID-19 outcome. A recovered cohort was made up of about 19 patients contributing approximately 22 samples, mostly after mild to moderate COVID-19 managed as outpatients. What the work shows at the level of the full study, not this receptor alone: TRBV/TRBJ gene usage was reported as strongly skewed in patients with COVID-19. The cohort was considered too small for HLA contributions to COVID-19 susceptibility or severity to be assessed. Blood samples from mildly ill patients during symptoms and early samples from severe cases were scarce. TRB repertoires were found to be highly clonal in active COVID-19, whereas diversity and richness at recovery were found to rise above healthy donor levels. Specific T cell subsets (CD4+/Treg/CD8+) and sorted SARS-CoV-2-responsive or tetramer+ T cells had not yet been sequenced, and these experiments were ongoing. A total of 2,000 to 2,500 TCR clusters were exclusive to the recovered cohort, and approximately 28 of those clusters were low-pGen clusters. Prospective validation of the reported TCR clusters was stated to be required before clinical use.

V gives up 0 bases and J gives up 5 bases, and the segment between their germline ends measures 22 bases. As encoded in the germline V gene (reference sequence), CDR1 is PRHDT while CDR2 is FYEKMQ. From the cysteine through the phenylalanine, the CDR3 covers 18 amino acids. CDR3 DNA only is kept here, 54 bases in frame from base 1. Sequencing instrument: Illumina MiSeq. Multiplex PCR with BIOMED2 TRB-A/B primer pools was used to amplify TRB rearrangements. Illumina-compatible adapters and 7-nucleotide sample barcodes were added to the amplicons in two consecutive PCRs. Phusion HS II polymerase was used for all library PCRs. The amplicons were purified from gel with the NucleoSpin Gel and PCR Clean-up kit, measured on Qubit, and combined at roughly 4 nM. The quality of the amplicon pool was checked on an Agilent 2100 Bioanalyzer prior to Illumina next-generation sequencing. The paper's processing steps were these. TRB rearrangements were annotated with MiXCR 3.0.8 using the default MiXCR reference library. Non-productive reads and sequences with fewer than 2 reads were removed, and each unique CDR3 nucleotide sequence was counted as one clone. Clonality, diversity, richness and V-J gene usage were computed in R 3.5.1. GLIPH2 was used to cluster TCRs by CDR3 similarity, and OLGA was used to calculate generation probabilities. GLIPH2 clusters were kept only if they contained at least four unique TCR clonotypes found in at least three individuals. The raw public reads went through TCRdb reprocessing: fastp at Q25, MiXCR clone calling, in-frame beta chains kept. Every distinct CDR3 protein forms one entry, paired with its most common genes and DNA. The V and J calls shown here were made by TCRdb, not taken from the authors' results. The sample profile shows about 15,000 distinct CDR3 sequences; approximately 30% of them were found once. 4.5% of the sample goes to the ten largest clones.

TRB repertoires were amplified using about 230-550 ng of genomic DNA isolated from blood. Source material: blood. The V gene is TRBV13 and the J gene is TRBJ2-5; the D gene lacks a confident call. The TCR sequence derives from a human donor who had recovered from COVID-19. At the DNA level, the sequence is TGTGCCAGCAGCTTAGGCCTAAGTGGGGTCAGGCCGCAGGAGACCCAGTACTTC. This yields the protein CASSLGLSGVRPQETQYF.